A selection of T cell receptor beta chains follows, all from one sample in a study of cytomegalovirus exposure and HLA in healthy donors. Clones were read by immunoSEQ multiplex PCR, and TCRdb kept only the in-frame ones, dropping some. In the table there are about 66,000 clones, approximately 96% of which are singletons. Sequenced sample: PBMCs. These receptors came from a woman in her late teens or twenties in good health and CMV-seropositive. Both conserved end residues are part of each CDR3. The D gene is left open where the match is weak. Size is omitted from some rows. Given values are once, few, many or a class for expanded clones.

CDR3: CSVGGRAGRLYEQYF
DNA: TGCAGCGTTGGAGGTCGGGCAGGGAGGCTGTACGAGCAGTACTTC
J: TRBJ2-7
size: .
D: .
V: TRBV29-1

CDR3: CASSPGTGFSGANVLTF
DNA: TGTGCCAGCTCACCAGGGACAGGTTTCTCTGGGGCCAACGTCCTGACTTTC
J: TRBJ2-6
size: .
D: TRBD1
V: TRBV18

CDR3: CAIGGAGRPTGELFF
DNA: TGTGCCATCGGTGGGGCCGGGAGACCCACCGGGGAGCTGTTTTTT
J: TRBJ2-2
size: .
D: .
V: TRBV10-3

CDR3: CASSTGLAGTNEQFF
DNA: TGTGCCAGTTCTACCGGACTAGCGGGAACCAATGAGCAGTTCTTC
J: TRBJ2-1
size: .
D: TRBD2
V: TRBV19

CDR3: CAWMGPLVLDRGQRYEQYF
DNA: TGTGCCTGGATGGGTCCCCTTGTGTTAGACAGGGGGCAGCGGTACGAGCAGTACTTC
J: TRBJ2-7
size: .
D: TRBD1
V: TRBV30

CDR3: CASSSSSGLNYEQYF
DNA: TGTGCCAGCAGCTCATCTAGCGGGCTAAACTACGAGCAGTACTTC
J: TRBJ2-7
size: .
D: TRBD2
V: TRBV5-4

CDR3: CASSTARTSGGYNEQFF
DNA: TGTGCCAGCAGCACCGCCAGGACTAGCGGGGGGTACAATGAGCAGTTCTTC
J: TRBJ2-1
size: .
D: TRBD2
V: TRBV7-9

CDR3: CASSAGQSSYNEQFF
DNA: TGTGCCAGCAGCGCGGGACAGAGCTCCTACAATGAGCAGTTCTTC
J: TRBJ2-1
size: once
D: .
V: TRBV5-4

CDR3: CASRENRQGATANTGELFF
DNA: TGTGCCAGCAGGGAAAACCGACAGGGGGCAACCGCAAACACCGGGGAGCTGTTTTTT
J: TRBJ2-2
size: .
D: TRBD1
V: TRBV6-1

CDR3: CAISETTSGRTHNEQFF
DNA: TGTGCCATCAGTGAGACCACTAGCGGGAGGACTCACAATGAGCAGTTCTTC
J: TRBJ2-1
size: .
D: TRBD2
V: TRBV10-3

CDR3: CASSPPSGNYNEQFF
DNA: TGTGCCAGCTCACCACCGAGCGGGAACTACAATGAGCAGTTCTTC
J: TRBJ2-1
size: .
D: TRBD2
V: TRBV18

CDR3: CASSSNSNQPQHF
DNA: TGTGCCAGCAGTTCAAATAGCAATCAGCCCCAGCATTTT
J: TRBJ1-5
size: .
D: .
V: TRBV27

CDR3: CAWSMEGMFTYTQYF
DNA: TGTGCCTGGAGTATGGAGGGGATGTTCACATATACGCAGTATTTT
J: TRBJ2-3
size: once
D: .
V: TRBV30

CDR3: CASSETRSGNEQFF
DNA: TGTGCCAGCAGCGAGACTAGGAGTGGGAATGAGCAGTTCTTC
J: TRBJ2-1
size: .
D: .
V: TRBV13

CDR3: CASSQEEGQNSYEQYF
DNA: TGCGCCAGCAGCCAAGAAGAGGGACAGAACTCCTACGAGCAGTACTTC
J: TRBJ2-7
size: .
D: TRBD1
V: TRBV4-1

CDR3: CASSSPKRQRNTEAFF
DNA: TGTGCCAGCAGCTCTCCCAAGAGGCAAAGGAACACTGAAGCTTTCTTT
J: TRBJ1-1
size: .
D: .
V: TRBV21-1

CDR3: CSVVLLPRTYNEQFF
DNA: TGCAGCGTCGTACTACTACCACGAACCTACAATGAGCAGTTCTTC
J: TRBJ2-1
size: .
D: .
V: TRBV29-1

CDR3: CSGTSGVNLPSTDTQYF
DNA: TGCAGCGGGACTAGCGGAGTCAACCTACCTAGCACAGATACGCAGTATTTT
J: TRBJ2-3
size: .
D: TRBD2
V: TRBV29-1

CDR3: CASSYPGLEGEAFF
DNA: TGTGCCAGCAGTTATCCTGGCCTAGAGGGTGAAGCTTTCTTT
J: TRBJ1-1
size: .
D: .
V: TRBV6-7

CDR3: CAISEGDSQETQYF
DNA: TGTGCCATCAGTGAAGGGGACAGCCAAGAGACCCAGTACTTC
J: TRBJ2-5
size: .
D: TRBD1
V: TRBV10-3

CDR3: CAWSTGGGQPQHF
DNA: TGTGCCTGGAGCACAGGGGGCGGGCAGCCCCAGCATTTT
J: TRBJ1-5
size: .
D: TRBD1
V: TRBV30

CDR3: CASSQELAGVFYEQFF
DNA: TGCGCCAGCAGCCAGGAACTAGCGGGAGTCTTCTATGAGCAGTTCTTC
J: TRBJ2-1
size: .
D: TRBD2
V: TRBV4-1

CDR3: CASSSEGLQETQYF
DNA: TGTGCCAGCAGTTCGGAGGGGCTACAAGAGACCCAGTACTTC
J: TRBJ2-5
size: few
D: .
V: TRBV28

CDR3: CASSQPPVHEQYF
DNA: TGTGCCAGCAGCCAACCCCCGGTCCACGAGCAGTACTTC
J: TRBJ2-7
size: .
D: .
V: TRBV28

CDR3: CASSEGWRSNTEAFF
DNA: TGTGCCAGCAGTGAAGGGTGGCGGTCGAACACTGAAGCTTTCTTT
J: TRBJ1-1
size: .
D: .
V: TRBV2

CDR3: CASSEEVAGGWEQYF
DNA: TGTGCCAGCAGTGAAGAGGTAGCGGGAGGGTGGGAGCAGTACTTC
J: TRBJ2-7
size: .
D: TRBD2
V: TRBV6-1

CDR3: CASSLARFPEEAFF
DNA: TGCGCCAGCAGCTTGGCCCGGTTCCCCGAAGAAGCTTTCTTT
J: TRBJ1-1
size: .
D: .
V: TRBV5-1

CDR3: CASSVAPNEKLFF
DNA: TGTGCCAGCAGCGTGGCACCGAATGAAAAACTGTTTTTT
J: TRBJ1-4
size: .
D: .
V: TRBV9

CDR3: CASSSSGHIYNEQFF
DNA: TGTGCCAGCAGCTCCTCGGGACACATATACAATGAGCAGTTCTTC
J: TRBJ2-1
size: .
D: .
V: TRBV7-3

CDR3: CASSFGTGGYEQYF
DNA: TGTGCCAGCAGCTTCGGGACAGGGGGTTACGAGCAGTACTTC
J: TRBJ2-7
size: .
D: TRBD1
V: TRBV7-3

CDR3: CASSFSWTESDYEQYF
DNA: TGTGCCAGCAGTTTCTCCTGGACTGAGTCCGACTACGAGCAGTACTTC
J: TRBJ2-7
size: .
D: .
V: TRBV11-2

CDR3: CASSQVADSLSYTF
DNA: TGTGCCAGCAGCCAAGTGGCCGACAGTTTATCCTACACCTTC
J: TRBJ1-2
size: .
D: .
V: TRBV4-2

CDR3: CASSQNLDRVNTEAFF
DNA: TGTGCCAGCAGCCAGAATCTGGACAGGGTGAACACTGAAGCTTTCTTT
J: TRBJ1-1
size: .
D: TRBD1
V: TRBV9

CDR3: CASSPRDFGRETQYF
DNA: TGTGCCAGCAGCCCACGGGACTTTGGGAGGGAGACCCAGTACTTC
J: TRBJ2-5
size: .
D: .
V: TRBV21-1

CDR3: CASSPGGQETQYF
DNA: TGTGCCAGCAGCCCGGGGGGGCAGGAGACCCAGTACTTC
J: TRBJ2-5
size: .
D: TRBD2
V: TRBV6-5

CDR3: CASSVGVGVTEAFF
DNA: TGTGCCAGCAGCGTAGGAGTAGGGGTCACTGAAGCTTTCTTT
J: TRBJ1-1
size: .
D: .
V: TRBV9

CDR3: CSGLQGHEQYF
DNA: TGCAGCGGGTTACAGGGCCACGAGCAGTACTTC
J: TRBJ2-7
size: .
D: .
V: TRBV29-1

CDR3: CASSLVGVATDTQYF
DNA: TGTGCCAGCAGCTTGGTAGGGGTTGCGACAGATACGCAGTATTTT
J: TRBJ2-3
size: .
D: .
V: TRBV5-5